Each of the 16 T cell receptor beta chains below was sequenced from the same sample in a study of human T cells and chemical hapten exposure. Stated time point: pre-sensitization, week 0. Regarding treatment: therapeutic diphenylcyclopropenone sensitization with weekly scalp DPC. Via MiXCR, TCRdb re-called the RACE reads, giving one row per CDR3 protein. The repertoire holds 380,000 or so distinct CDR3 sequences, with 5.5% as singletons. The source material was whole blood, sampled in connection with sensitization to the hapten diphenylcyclopropenone (DPC). The receptors derive from a woman aged 18-35 years with alopecia areata. Some clones in this sample may be carry-over from other donors' samples.

This clonotype was counted many times. V and J are TRBV6-2 or TRBV6-3 and TRBJ1-1; maybe TRBD1 (5 bases). V was clipped by 7 bases and J by 5 bases, with 17 bases between them. In germline, CDR1 is MNHEY, CDR2 SVGEGT. This CDR3 region has 14 residues. The CDR3 protein is CASINYRSTTEAFF. DNA for the CDR3: TGTGCCAGCATTAACTACAGGTCTACGACTGAAGCTTTCTTT.

Only a few counts were recorded for this clonotype. This chain connects TRBV4-1 to TRBJ1-4; the D is unclear. The CDR3 totals 13 residues. Trimming took 0 bases from V and 6 from J, leaving 5 bases between them. CDR1 and CDR2 (germline): MGHRA, YSYEKL. CDR3 region: CASSQEGYEKLFF. For the CDR3, the DNA is TGCGCCAGCAGCCAAGAAGGCTATGAAAAACTGTTTTTT.

This clonotype turned up a few times. V is TRBV4-2 and J is TRBJ2-1, with 9 bases that match TRBD2. This CDR3 has 15 residues. J lost 10 bases, V lost 4 bases, and 11 bases had no gene match. CDR1 is LGHNA, CDR2 YNFKEQ, per germline. Written as DNA, the CDR3 is TGTGCCAGCAGCCCCTCCGCGGGGGGGCTCGTAGAGCAGTTCTTC. It is translated as CASSPSAGGLVEQFF.

A few counts support this clonotype. The chain combines TRBV10-2 with TRBJ2-1, with D unclear. Germline CDR1 is WSHSY and CDR2 is SAAADI. The CDR3 loop spans 12 amino acids. V lost 4 bases to trimming and J lost 8 bases, with 9 bases between them. For the CDR3, the DNA is TGCGCCAGCAGTGCCATGTATGATGAGCAGTTCTTC. It is translated as CASSAMYDEQFF.

Many counts were recorded for this clonotype. V is TRBV3-1 and J is TRBJ2-5; 7 bases align to TRBD1. Germline loops: CDR1 LGHDT, CDR2 YNNKEL (reference sequence). The CDR3 has 14 amino acids. The V and J ends lost 4 bases and 5 bases, in that order; junction bases with no gene match: 7. This CDR3 reads CASSLTGVGETQYF. CDR3 sequence (DNA): TGTGCCAGCAGCCTCACAGGGGTCGGGGAGACCCAGTACTTC.

This clonotype was seen ten or more times. This chain links TRBV6-6 with TRBJ1-2; possible D gene TRBD1, 5 bases. CDR1 MNHNY and CDR2 SVGAGI come from the germline V gene (reference sequence). With 7 bases removed from V and 4 bases from J, the gap between germline ends came to 13 bases. The CDR3 is 13 residues long. The CDR3 region is CASKTAILYGYTF. The CDR3, as DNA: TGTGCCAGCAAGACAGCCATTCTCTATGGCTACACCTTC.

This clonotype was observed at least ten times. The chain combines TRBV6-5 with TRBJ1-3, with D possibly being TRBD1 (6 bases). The CDR3 is made up of 13 amino acids. The ends were cut back, 7 bases at V and 0 bases at J, with 7 bases in the middle. CDR1 is MNHEY, CDR2 SVGAGI, per germline. CDR3 sequence: CASKGGSGNTIYF. CDR3 sequence (DNA): TGTGCCAGCAAAGGGGGCTCTGGAAACACCATATATTTT.

The table lists this clonotype with a few counts. The J gene is TRBJ1-3, the V gene TRBV4-1; D remains unclear. The length of the CDR3 is 17 residues. Per germline, CDR1 MGHRA and CDR2 YSYEKL. V was pared by 4 bases and J by 5 bases, with 21 bases between. Written as DNA, the CDR3 is TGCGCCAGCAGCCCAGACTCGGGAGTTACAACGAGAAACACCATATATTTT. Protein: CASSPDSGVTTRNTIYF.

This clonotype was recorded a few times. This chain uses TRBV14 with TRBJ2-7; D call uncertain. Germline V CDR1 and CDR2: SGHDN, FVKESK. The V end was cut by 0 bases, the J end by 2 bases, with 8 bases between. This CDR3 has 14 residues. The CDR3 is CASSQDGSTYEQYF. The CDR3 region has the DNA TGTGCCAGCAGCCAAGACGGGTCTACCTACGAGCAGTACTTC.

The CDR3 bases are TGTGCCAGCACCACCGTTAGACTGGAGACCCAGTACTTC. It specifies CASTTVRLETQYF. This chain links TRBV6-2 or TRBV6-3 with TRBJ2-5; D not certain. Germline lookup yields CDR1 MNHEY and CDR2 SVGEGT. With 7 bases removed from V and 5 bases from J, the gap between germline ends came to 14 bases. CDR3 length: 13 residues.

This clonotype was seen a handful of times. The chain uses TRBV29-1 and TRBJ1-2, with D maybe TRBD1 (6 bases). Deletions cut 7 bases from V and 5 bases from J, with 14 bases between. This CDR3 region has 12 residues. CDR1 SQVTM and CDR2 ANQGSEA come from the germline V gene. The CDR3 here is CSAGRGGYGYTF. The CDR3 DNA follows: TGCAGCGCGGGCAGGGGAGGATATGGCTACACCTTC.

This clonotype was counted between two and nine times. The chain has TRBV5-1 and TRBJ1-1; possibly TRBD1 for D (5 bases). CDR3 length: 15 residues. CDR1 SGHRS and CDR2 YFSETQ come from the germline V gene. V was pared by 4 bases and J by 4 bases, with 17 bases between. The CDR3 protein is CASSGRTGVFTEAFF. CDR3 bases: TGCGCCAGCAGCGGCCGTACAGGAGTTTTCACTGAAGCTTTCTTT.

The rearrangement joins TRBV20-1 to TRBJ2-7, with TRBD1 matching 8 bases. The V gene's germline CDR1 is DFQATT and CDR2 SNEGSKA (reference sequence). Unmatched junction bases numbered 3, after V lost 5 bases and J lost 6 bases. CDR3 length equals 11 residues. The CDR3: CSALRGLEQYF. CDR3 DNA sequence: TGCAGTGCTCTCAGGGGGCTCGAGCAGTACTTC.

This clonotype was counted between two and nine times. The chain employs TRBV18 and TRBJ2-1; D is unclear. Germline V gene lookup returns CDR1 KGHSH and CDR2 LQKENI. V was shortened by 1 base and J by 9 bases, with 22 bases between the two germline ends. This CDR3 region has 17 residues. CDR3: CASSPRITEPRLGEQFF. CDR3 DNA: TGTGCCAGCTCACCACGAATCACAGAGCCCCGTTTGGGTGAGCAGTTCTTC.

At least ten counts were recorded for this clonotype. The chain has TRBV12-3 or TRBV12-4 and TRBJ2-1; tentatively, D is TRBD1 or TRBD2 (5 bases each). The CDR3 loop spans 15 amino acids. V lost 4 bases to trimming and J lost 6 bases, with 16 bases between them. CDR3 DNA sequence: TGTGCCAGCAGTTCCCCCCCGGGGCCCTTCAATGAGCAGTTCTTC. It specifies CASSSPPGPFNEQFF.

The chain carries TRBV6-2 or TRBV6-3 and TRBJ1-1, with D hard to call. The CDR3 extends over 13 amino acids. In germline, CDR1 is MNHEY, CDR2 SVGEGT. Trimming cost V 1 base and J 6 bases, with 9 bases left between them. The CDR3 region has the DNA TGTGCCAGCAGTTACTTGATCGTCGCTGAAGCTTTCTTT. It yields the protein CASSYLIVAEAFF.